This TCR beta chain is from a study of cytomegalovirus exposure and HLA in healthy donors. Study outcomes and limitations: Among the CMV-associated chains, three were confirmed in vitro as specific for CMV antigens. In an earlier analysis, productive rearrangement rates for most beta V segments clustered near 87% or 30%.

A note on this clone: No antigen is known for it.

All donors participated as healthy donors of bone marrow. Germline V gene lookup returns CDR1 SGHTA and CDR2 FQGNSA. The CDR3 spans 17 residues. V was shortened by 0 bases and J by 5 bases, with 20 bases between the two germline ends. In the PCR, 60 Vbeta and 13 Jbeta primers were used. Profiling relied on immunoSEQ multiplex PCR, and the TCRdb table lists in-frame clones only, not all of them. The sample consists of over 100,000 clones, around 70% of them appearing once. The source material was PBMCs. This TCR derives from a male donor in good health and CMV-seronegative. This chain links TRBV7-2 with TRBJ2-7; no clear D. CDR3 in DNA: TGTGCCAGCAGCTTAGCTCCGACCCTGGTCGCTAGGAACGAGCAGTACTTC. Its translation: CASSLAPTLVARNEQYF.